These 11 T cell receptor beta chains came from one sample sequenced in a study of blood T cell repertoires in COVID-19. Measured with immunoSEQ multiplex PCR; TCRdb has only the in-frame clones, and not every one. The repertoire holds tens of thousands of clones, with approximately 83% as singletons. The sample was peripheral blood. The receptor source for this set is a man aged 40-49 years with acute or convalescent COVID-19.

The genes are TRBV30 and TRBJ1-2; D ambiguous. The length of the CDR3 is 14 residues. Germline loops: CDR1 GTSNPN, CDR2 SVGIG (reference sequence). V lost 2 bases and J lost 0, with 10 bases in between. The CDR3 loop reads CAWSPTVANYGYTF. CDR3 bases: TGTGCCTGGAGTCCCACTGTAGCTAACTATGGCTACACCTTC.

V and J are TRBV9 and TRBJ2-5; a possible D gene is TRBD2 (6 bases). Germline values: CDR1 SGDLS, CDR2 YYNGEE. The CDR3 covers 14 residues. With 0 bases removed from V and 0 bases from J, the gap between germline ends came to 6 bases. The DNA for the CDR3 is TGTGCCAGCAGCGTAGTAGCGGACCAAGAGACCCAGTACTTC. Translating gives CASSVVADQETQYF. The variable domain in full, with the rest retrieved from reference TRBV9 and TRBJ2-5, is DSGVTQTPKHLITATGQRVTLRCSPRSGDLSVYWYQQSLDQGLQFLIQYYNGEERAKGNILERFSAQQFPDLHSELNLSSLELGDSALYFCASSVVADQETQYFGPGTRLLVL.

The chain recombines TRBV9 with TRBJ2-1; 7 bases are shared with TRBD1. Germline assignment: CDR1 SGDLS and CDR2 YYNGEE. V dropped 4 bases and J dropped 6; count of bases not matched to a gene: 16. This CDR3 has 17 residues. The CDR3 coding sequence is TGTGCCAGCAGCCCAAGACAGGGCAGTCACCCGGCCAATGAGCAGTTCTTC. This encodes CASSPRQGSHPANEQFF.

The chain links TRBV11-2 to TRBJ2-3, with TRBD2 as a possible D gene (6 bases). Trimming cost V 0 bases and J 0 bases, with 10 bases left between them. This CDR3 has 16 residues. The V gene's germline CDR1 is SGHAT and CDR2 FQNNGV. CDR3 sequence reads: CASSLEAGTSTDTQYF. CDR3 nucleotides: TGTGCCAGCAGCTTAGAGGCAGGGACTAGCACAGATACGCAGTATTTT.

The rearrangement links TRBV3-1 (or the pseudogene TRBV3-2) to TRBJ2-5, with a tentative D call TRBD2 (5 bases). V was shortened by 4 bases and J by 4 bases, with 19 bases between the two germline ends. CDR3 length equals 16 residues. Looked up from germline, CDR1 is LGHDT and CDR2 is YNNKEL (reference sequence). The CDR3 here is CASSPYPNGRAETQYF. CDR3 DNA sequence: TGTGCCAGCAGCCCTTATCCCAATGGGCGGGCAGAGACCCAGTACTTC.

The chain couples TRBV4-1 to TRBJ2-7, with 7 bases aligning to TRBD2. The germline gives CDR1 MGHRA, CDR2 YSYEKL. There are 15 residues in the CDR3. Germline trimming cut 1 base from V and 0 bases from J; bases unmatched to any gene: 3. The CDR3 spells CASSQVASGSYEQYF. The CDR3 DNA reads as TGCGCCAGCAGCCAAGTTGCTAGCGGCTCCTACGAGCAGTACTTC.

The chain couples TRBV19 to TRBJ1-5; the D gene is possibly TRBD1 (6 bases). Trimming removed 10 bases from V and 5 bases from J, with 15 bases in between. Germline V gene sequence: CDR1 LNHDA, CDR2 SQIVND (reference sequence). The CDR3 consists of 13 residues. The CDR3, as DNA: TGTGCCACCCGGGGGGGCCCCTATCAGCCCCAGCATTTT. This translates into CATRGGPYQPQHF.

The gene calls are TRBV5-1 and TRBJ1-2, with D possibly being TRBD1 (5 bases). The CDR3 sequence is 15 residues long. Trimming left V 0 bases short and J 1 base short, with 10 bases between. Germline CDR1 SGHRS, CDR2 YFSETQ. CDR3 DNA: TGCGCCAGCAGCTTGGCCGGGGGGAATAACTATGGCTACACCTTC. This sequence encodes CASSLAGGNNYGYTF. The full variable domain, with the rest looked up from reference TRBV5-1 and TRBJ1-2, is KAGVTQTPRYLIKTRGQQVTLSCSPISGHRSVSWYQQTPGQGLQFLFEYFSETQRNKGNFPGRFSGRQFSNSRSEMNVSTLELGDSALYLCASSLAGGNNYGYTFGSGTRLTVV.

The rearrangement links TRBV24-1 to TRBJ1-3, with D perhaps TRBD1 (6 bases). This CDR3 has 15 residues. Trimming left V 4 bases short and J 4 bases short, with 13 bases between. Germline V CDR1 and CDR2: KGHDR, SFDVKD. The CDR3: CATSDSRGFGNTIYF. CDR3 sequence (DNA): TGTGCCACCAGTGACTCGAGGGGGTTCGGAAACACCATATATTTT.

The rearrangement uses TRBV30 and TRBJ1-2; 8 bases align to TRBD1. The ends lost 5 bases at V and 6 bases at J; junction bases unmatched: 2. This CDR3 region has 11 residues. Germline V gene lookup returns CDR1 GTSNPN and CDR2 SVGIG (reference sequence). The CDR3 DNA reads as TGTGCCTGGGGACAGGGCGATGGCTACACCTTC. Encoded protein: CAWGQGDGYTF.

The chain is built from TRBV27 and TRBJ2-2, with unresolved D. The CDR3 totals 14 residues. CDR1 and CDR2 (germline): MNHEY, SMNVEV (reference sequence). Trimming removed 4 bases at V and 5 bases at J, with 11 bases between. The CDR3: CASSSTHVTGELFF. In nucleotides, the CDR3 is TGTGCCAGCAGTTCTACTCATGTGACCGGGGAGCTGTTTTTT.